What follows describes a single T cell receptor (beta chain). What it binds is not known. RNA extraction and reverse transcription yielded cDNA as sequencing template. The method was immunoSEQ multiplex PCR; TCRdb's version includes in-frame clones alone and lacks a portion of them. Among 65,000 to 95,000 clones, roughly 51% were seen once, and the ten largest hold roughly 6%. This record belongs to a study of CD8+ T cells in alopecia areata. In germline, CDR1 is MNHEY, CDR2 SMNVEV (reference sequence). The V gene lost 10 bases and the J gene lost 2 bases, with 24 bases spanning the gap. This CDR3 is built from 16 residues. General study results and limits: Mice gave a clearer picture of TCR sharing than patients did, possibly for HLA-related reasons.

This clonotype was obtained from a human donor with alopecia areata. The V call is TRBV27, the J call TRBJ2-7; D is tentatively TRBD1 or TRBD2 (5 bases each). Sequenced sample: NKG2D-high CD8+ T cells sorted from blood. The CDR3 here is CATRSGAPSRTYEQYF. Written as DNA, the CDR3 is TGTGCCACACGCTCCGGGGCCCCGAGCCGAACCTACGAGCAGTACTTC.